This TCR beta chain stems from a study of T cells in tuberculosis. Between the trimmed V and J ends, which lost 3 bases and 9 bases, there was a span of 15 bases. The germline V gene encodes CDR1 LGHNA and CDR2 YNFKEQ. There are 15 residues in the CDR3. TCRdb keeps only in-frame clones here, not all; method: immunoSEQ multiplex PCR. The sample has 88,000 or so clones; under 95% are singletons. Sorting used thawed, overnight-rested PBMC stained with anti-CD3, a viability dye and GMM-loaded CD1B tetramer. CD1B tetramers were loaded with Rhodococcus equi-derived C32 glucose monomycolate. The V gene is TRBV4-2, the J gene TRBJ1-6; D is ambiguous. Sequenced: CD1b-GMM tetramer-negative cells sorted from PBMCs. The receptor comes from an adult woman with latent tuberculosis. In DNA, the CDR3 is TGTGCCAGCAGCCAGTTTAGAGGGTCGGGTTCACCCCTCCACTTT. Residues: CASSQFRGSGSPLHF.